These 9 T cell receptor beta chains came from one sample sequenced in a study of shared clonotypes between healthy human individuals. Profiled with immunoSEQ multiplex PCR; TCRdb holds only in-frame clones, not every one. The table has some 2.1 million clones, just under 95% seen once. Positive CCR7 selection of CD45RO-negative cells yielded the naive CD8 cells, and terminally differentiated effector memory CD45RA+ cells were excluded. The material sequenced was naive CD8+ T cells sorted from blood. These receptors originate from a man between 18 and 29 years old in good health.

The J gene is TRBJ2-7, the V gene TRBV28; D possibly corresponds to TRBD1 (6 bases). Germline lookup yields CDR1 MDHEN and CDR2 SYDVKM. Trimming pared 6 bases from V and 3 bases from J, leaving 15 bases between. CDR3 length equals 14 residues. In DNA form, the CDR3 reads TGTGCCAGCAGCGCCCCGCAGGGGAACTACGAGCAGTACTTC. Translated, it gives CASSAPQGNYEQYF.

The chain uses TRBV10-3 and TRBJ2-3; D call uncertain. Trimming removed 0 bases at V and 2 bases at J, with 18 bases between. Germline V gene lookup returns CDR1 ENHRY and CDR2 SYGVKD. This CDR3 has 18 amino acids. This CDR3 reads CAISESGVTDLLTDTQYF. The CDR3 region has the DNA TGTGCCATCAGTGAGTCCGGTGTGACGGACCTACTCACAGATACGCAGTATTTT.

The chain uses TRBV28 and TRBJ2-7; D might be TRBD2 (5 bases). V lost 10 bases and J 1 base, leaving 11 bases between the germline ends. The CDR3 covers 12 residues. Germline V gene lookup returns CDR1 MDHEN and CDR2 SYDVKM. The chain's CDR3 is CATLRGSYEQYF. The CDR3 bases are TGTGCCACCTTACGGGGTTCCTACGAGCAGTACTTC.

This rearrangement joins TRBV13 to TRBJ2-1, with 9 positions matching TRBD2. The CDR3 is 15 amino acids. Germline-derived CDR1 and CDR2 are PRHDT and FYEKMQ (reference sequence). The V segment lost 5 bases and the J segment 5 bases; nucleotides outside the gene matches: 7. The CDR3 DNA is TGTGCCAGCAGCCCTCGGACTAGCGCCGACAATGAGCAGTTCTTC. Translated, it gives CASSPRTSADNEQFF.

Notes on this clone: The identical CDR3 is also encoded by other nucleotide sequences in the sample. The V gene is TRBV15, the J gene TRBJ2-1, with D unclear. Germline CDR1 LNHNV, CDR2 YYDKDF (reference sequence). Trimming took off 0 bases at V and 0 bases at J, with 3 bases between the two ends. The CDR3 runs 14 residues. CDR3 in amino acids: CATSRESSYNEQFF. The DNA for the CDR3 is TGTGCCACCAGCAGAGAGAGCTCCTACAATGAGCAGTTCTTC. The full variable domain, with the rest looked up from reference TRBV15 and TRBJ2-1, is DAMVIQNPRYQVTQFGKPVTLSCSQTLNHNVMYWYQQKSSQAPKLLFHYYDKDFNNEADTPDNFQSRRPNTSFCFLDIRSPGLGDTAMYLCATSRESSYNEQFFGPGTRLTVL.

CDR3 nucleotides: TGCGCCAGCAGCCTACTCGTGACAGGGAGCTATGGCTACACCTTC. This sequence encodes CASSLLVTGSYGYTF. V is TRBV4-1 and J is TRBJ1-2; 7 bases line up with TRBD1. The germline V gene encodes CDR1 MGHRA and CDR2 YSYEKL. This CDR3 has 15 amino acids. The junction had 9 bases not matched to a gene; V was cut back by 4 bases and J by 4 bases.

V is TRBV28 and J is TRBJ1-1, with D tentatively TRBD1 (5 bases). With 3 bases removed from V and 6 bases from J, the gap between germline ends came to 8 bases. CDR1 is MDHEN and CDR2 is SYDVKM in the germline V gene. CDR3 length: 12 amino acids. This CDR3 is CASSFTGPEAFF. The CDR3 coding sequence is TGTGCCAGCAGTTTTACGGGACCTGAAGCTTTCTTT.

This clone occurred a few times. Within the sample, other DNA sequences also encode this same CDR3. This chain connects TRBV7-2 to TRBJ2-5; tentative D call: TRBD1 (5 bases). Deletions cut 3 bases from V and 2 bases from J, with 7 bases between. CDR3 size: 13 residues. Germline CDR1 and CDR2: SGHTA and FQGNSA. CDR3 sequence (DNA): TGTGCCAGCAGCTTGGGGCAGCAAGAGACCCAGTACTTC. Protein product: CASSLGQQETQYF.

CDR3 loop: CASSQDPPTLGLAGSTTQYF. The DNA of the CDR3 is TGCGCCAGCAGCCAAGATCCTCCGACCTTGGGACTAGCGGGGTCAACTACGCAGTATTTT. The chain combines TRBV4-3 with TRBJ2-3, with 13 positions matching TRBD2. The CDR3 loop spans 20 amino acids. Germline CDR1 LGHNA, CDR2 YSLEER. Trimming removed 0 bases from V and 8 bases from J; junction bases left unmatched: 17.